A selection of T cell receptor beta chains follows, all from one sample in a study of metastatic and nonmetastatic thyroid tumors. MiXCR re-clonotyped the PCR reads for TCRdb. The repertoire holds some 14,000 clones, with around 28% as singletons. The sample was tumor tissue. These receptors originate from a male donor with papillary thyroid cancer or a benign thyroid nodule (not recorded which). Some clones in this sample may be carry-over from other donors' samples. The CDR3 runs from the conserved cysteine through the conserved F or W. D genes are given only for firm matches. Clone sizes are given selectively: once, few, many, or a class where the clone is expanded.

j_call v_call d_call clone_size cdr3_aa cdr3_nt
TRBJ1-1 TRBV5-1 . many CASSPDGSVLGTEAFF TGCGCCAGCAGCCCCGATGGGTCAGTTTTGGGCACTGAAGCTTTCTTT
TRBJ2-7 TRBV28 . medium-sized CASSTGDGTPDSYEQYF TGTGCCAGCTCAACCGGTGACGGGACACCCGATTCCTACGAGCAGTACTTC
TRBJ2-2 TRBV13 TRBD1 . CASTRQGTGELFF TGTGCCAGCACCAGACAGGGCACCGGGGAGCTGTTTTTT
TRBJ1-4 TRBV18 . . CASSLIQGGGEKLFF TGTGCCAGCTCACTCATCCAGGGAGGGGGTGAAAAACTGTTTTTT
TRBJ1-2 TRBV5-6 . many CASSFSGKVPGGYTF TGTGCCAGCAGCTTTAGCGGGAAGGTTCCTGGGGGCTACACCTTC
TRBJ2-3 TRBV11-2 TRBD2 many CASSLGLAPPGDTQYF TGTGCCAGCAGCTTAGGACTAGCGCCCCCGGGAGATACGCAGTATTTT
TRBJ1-2 TRBV5-1 . . CASSLDGKGYTF TGCGCCAGCAGCTTGGATGGTAAGGGCTACACCTTC
TRBJ1-1 TRBV12-3/TRBV12-4 . . CASSLARGKTEAFF TGTGCCAGCAGTTTAGCGCGGGGTAAGACTGAAGCTTTCTTT
TRBJ2-5 TRBV5-8 . many CASSLGSLTVQETQYF TGTGCCAGCAGCTTGGGGAGCTTAACGGTCCAAGAGACCCAGTACTTC
TRBJ1-5 TRBV6-1 . . CASSDNEGIREPQHF TGTGCCAGCAGTGACAACGAGGGGATCCGTGAGCCCCAGCATTTT
TRBJ2-1 TRBV20-1 . . CSASIRDRSYNEQFF TGCAGTGCTAGTATCCGCGATCGCTCCTACAATGAGCAGTTCTTC
TRBJ2-7 TRBV30 . medium-sized CAWSRNTYEQYF TGTGCCTGGAGTAGGAACACCTACGAGCAGTACTTC
TRBJ1-2 TRBV6-5 . . CDSSYQPQGRCCYTF TGTGACAGCAGTTACCAGCCACAGGGACGCTGTTGCTACACCTTC
TRBJ2-2 TRBV12-3/TRBV12-4 . many CASSFRQPVDGELFF TGTGCCAGCAGTTTCCGACAGCCGGTTGACGGGGAGCTGTTTTTT
TRBJ2-7 TRBV6-1 TRBD2 few CAAATSGQGQYF TGTGCCGCGGCGACTAGCGGGCAGGGGCAGTACTTC
TRBJ2-7 TRBV18 TRBD1 medium-sized CASSRTGGSYEQYF TGTGCCAGCTCAAGGACAGGGGGGTCCTACGAGCAGTACTTC